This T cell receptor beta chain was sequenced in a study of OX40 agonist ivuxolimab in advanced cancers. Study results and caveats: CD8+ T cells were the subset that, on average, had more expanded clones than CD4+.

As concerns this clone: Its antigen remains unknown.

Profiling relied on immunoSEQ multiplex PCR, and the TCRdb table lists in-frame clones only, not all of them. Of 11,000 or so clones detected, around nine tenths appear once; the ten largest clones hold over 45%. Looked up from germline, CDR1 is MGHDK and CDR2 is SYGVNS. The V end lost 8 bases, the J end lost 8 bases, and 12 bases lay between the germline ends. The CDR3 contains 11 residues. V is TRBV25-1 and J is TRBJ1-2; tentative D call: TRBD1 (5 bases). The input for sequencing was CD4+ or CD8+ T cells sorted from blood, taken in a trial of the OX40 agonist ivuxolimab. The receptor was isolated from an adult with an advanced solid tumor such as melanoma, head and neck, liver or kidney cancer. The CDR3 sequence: CASWSGQGYTF. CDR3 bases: TGTGCCAGCTGGTCGGGGCAGGGCTACACCTTC.